This T cell receptor (beta chain) was identified in a study of shared clonotypes between healthy human individuals. CD8 memory was a combination that joined CD45RO+ cells with CCR7-negative CD45RA+ TemRA cells. The table came from immunoSEQ multiplex PCR; TCRdb's copy has only in-frame clones and leaves some out. This table has some 690,000 clones, about 92% appearing once. The specimen sequenced was memory CD8+ T cells from PBMCs. As for subset: CD45RO+ cells pooled with CCR7-negative TemRA cells. This receptor was obtained from a young man in good health. Some clones in this sample may be carry-over from other donors' samples.

The CDR3, as DNA: TGTGCCAGCAGCTTAGTACGGCCTATTCTCGATACTTCAGGAAACACCATATATTTT. Its protein product is CASSLVRPILDTSGNTIYF. V is TRBV7-2 and J is TRBJ1-3; no clear D gene. The CDR3 has 19 residues. The germline gives CDR1 SGHTA, CDR2 FQGNSA. V shed 1 base and J shed 4 bases, with 23 bases lying between them.